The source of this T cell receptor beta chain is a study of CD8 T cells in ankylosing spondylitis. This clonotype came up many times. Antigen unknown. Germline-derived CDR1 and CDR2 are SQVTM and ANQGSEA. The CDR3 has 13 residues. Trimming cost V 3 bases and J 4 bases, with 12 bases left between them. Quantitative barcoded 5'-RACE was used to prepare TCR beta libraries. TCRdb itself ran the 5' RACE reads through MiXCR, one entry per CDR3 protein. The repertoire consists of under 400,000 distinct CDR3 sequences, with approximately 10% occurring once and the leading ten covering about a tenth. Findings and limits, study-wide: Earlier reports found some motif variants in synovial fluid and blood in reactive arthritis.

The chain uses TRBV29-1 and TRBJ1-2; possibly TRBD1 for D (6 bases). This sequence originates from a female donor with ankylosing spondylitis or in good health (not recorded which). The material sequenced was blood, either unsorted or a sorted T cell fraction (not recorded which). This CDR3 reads CSVDRGAGYGYTF. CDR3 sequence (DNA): TGCAGCGTTGACAGGGGAGCAGGCTATGGCTACACCTTC. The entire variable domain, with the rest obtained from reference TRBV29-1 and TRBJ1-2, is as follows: SAVISQKPSRDICQRGTSLTIQCQVDSQVTMMFWYRQQPGQSLTLIATANQGSEATYESGFVIDKFPISRPNLTFSTLTVSNMSPEDSSIYLCSVDRGAGYGYTFGSGTRLTVV.